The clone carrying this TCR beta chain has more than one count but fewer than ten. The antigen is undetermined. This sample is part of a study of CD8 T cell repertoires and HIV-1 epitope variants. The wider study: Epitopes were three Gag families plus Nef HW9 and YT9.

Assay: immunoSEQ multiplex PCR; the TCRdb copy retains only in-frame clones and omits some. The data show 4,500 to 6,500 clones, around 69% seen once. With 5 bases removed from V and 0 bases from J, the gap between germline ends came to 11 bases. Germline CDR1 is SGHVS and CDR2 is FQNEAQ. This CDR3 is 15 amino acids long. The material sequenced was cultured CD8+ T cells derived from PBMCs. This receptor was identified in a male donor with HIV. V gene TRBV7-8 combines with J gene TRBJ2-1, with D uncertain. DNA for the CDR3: TGTGCCAGCAGCCCTGGGTTGGCCTCCTACAATGAGCAGTTCTTC. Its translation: CASSPGLASYNEQFF.